The clone carrying this T cell receptor beta chain appeared a single time. The data derive from a study of technical replicates of blood from a handful of donors. Libraries were prepared by immunoSEQ multiplex PCR; TCRdb keeps only in-frame clonotypes and omits some of them. Of 50,000 to 70,000 clones in the sample, over 85% were seen once. J gave up 6 bases and V 0 bases, and 6 bases lay outside the gene matches. Germline V gene sequence: CDR1 LGHNA, CDR2 YNFKEQ. The CDR3 has 15 amino acids. The specimen sequenced was PBMCs. This sequence originates from a human donor in good health. Some clones in this sample may be carry-over from other donors' samples. The chain combines TRBV4-2 with TRBJ1-2; the match to TRBD1 covers 8 bases. CDR3 sequence reads: CASSQEGRGHDGYTF. The CDR3 bases are TGTGCCAGCAGCCAAGAAGGCAGGGGGCATGATGGCTACACCTTC.